Sequencing of this T cell receptor beta chain was carried out in a study of regulatory T cells in long-lasting Graves disease. The CDR3 is 15 residues long. From germline, CDR1 is MRHNA and CDR2 SNTAGT. V lost 5 bases, J lost 7 bases, and 7 bases stayed unmatched. CDR3-region Arm-PCR and iRepertoire HTBI primers produced the TCR beta libraries. Via MiXCR, TCRdb re-called the multiplex PCR reads, giving one row per CDR3 protein. The sample gives some 200,000 distinct CDR3 sequences, roughly 19% of which show up once; roughly 12% is in the top ten. Noted time point: newly diagnosed GD, antithyroid drugs for less than 3 months. TCR sequences were obtained from RNA taken from PBMCs. These same records also appear under a second study, on T cells in Graves' hyperthyroidism and ophthalmopathy. That study adds: The diagnoses drew upon clinical symptoms, serum thyroxine and TRAb, thyroid ultrasound and orbital computed tomography. The HTBI primer set served for first-round RT-PCR of the TCR CDR3.

This TCR was recovered from a woman in her 30s with Graves disease. This sequence joins TRBV6-4 and TRBJ2-2; TRBD2 matches 10 bases. Sequencing used peripheral blood mononuclear cells (PBMCs), obtained at new diagnosis, from a patient treated with antithyroid drugs. CDR3 residues: CASSPPGLARGELFF. CDR3 in DNA: TGTGCCAGCAGTCCACCGGGACTAGCGCGCGGGGAGCTGTTTTTT.